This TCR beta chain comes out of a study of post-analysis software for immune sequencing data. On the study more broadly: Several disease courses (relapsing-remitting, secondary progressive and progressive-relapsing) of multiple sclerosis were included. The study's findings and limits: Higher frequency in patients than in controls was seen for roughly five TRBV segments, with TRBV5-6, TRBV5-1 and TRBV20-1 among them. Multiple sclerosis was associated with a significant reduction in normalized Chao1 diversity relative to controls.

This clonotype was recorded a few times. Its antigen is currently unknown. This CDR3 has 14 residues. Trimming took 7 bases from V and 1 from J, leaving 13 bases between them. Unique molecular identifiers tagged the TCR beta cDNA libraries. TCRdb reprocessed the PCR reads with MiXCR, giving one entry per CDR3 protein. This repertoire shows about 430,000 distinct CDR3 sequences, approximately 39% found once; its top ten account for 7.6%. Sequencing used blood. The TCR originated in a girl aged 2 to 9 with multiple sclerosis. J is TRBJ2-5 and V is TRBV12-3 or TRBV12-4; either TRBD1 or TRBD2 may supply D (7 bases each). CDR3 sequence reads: CASNRGGSQETQYF. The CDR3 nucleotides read TGTGCCAGCAACAGGGGAGGGTCCCAAGAGACCCAGTACTTC.